This T cell receptor beta chain was profiled in a study of cytomegalovirus exposure and HLA in healthy donors. The study, taken as a whole, reports: Listed as cytomegalovirus-associated were 150 or so TCR beta chains.

The table came from immunoSEQ multiplex PCR; TCRdb's copy has only in-frame clones and leaves some out. The table shows over 200,000 clones, with approximately 82% occurring only once. V was pared by 0 bases and J by 10 bases, with 16 bases between. The CDR3 runs 14 residues. CDR1 is SGHTA, CDR2 FQGNSA, per germline. Points on this clone: Its antigen is unidentified.

From the roughly 120-subject validation cohort, which was separate from the approximately 700-subject first cohort, the donors were drawn. The sample consisted of PBMCs. V gene TRBV7-2 combines with J gene TRBJ2-7; D is possibly TRBD2 (5 bases). This sequence was found in a woman aged 18-35 years in good health and CMV-seronegative. The CDR3 DNA reads as TGTGCCAGCAGCTTAGCGCGGAGGTCAGTTGAACAGTACTTC. It codes for CASSLARRSVEQYF. Full variable domain (remainder filled in from reference TRBV7-2 and TRBJ2-7): GAGVSQSPSNKVTEKGKDVELRCDPISGHTALYWYRQSLGQGLEFLIYFQGNSAPDKSGLPSDRFSAERTGGSVSTLTIQRTQQEDSAVYLCASSLARRSVEQYFGPGTRLTVT.